Listed below are T cell receptor beta chains from one sample, sequenced in a study of STAT5B mutations in CD4+ large granular lymphocyte leukemia. Data came from immunoSEQ multiplex PCR; TCRdb stores just in-frame clones and leaves some out. The sample records about 48,000 clones, 70% being singletons. The source material was CD4+ T cells from blood buffy coats. The receptors shown here come from a human donor in good health. Each CDR3 is given with its conserved first and last residue. Each record gives: V gene, D gene, CDR3 length, clone size, J gene, CDR3 DNA, CDR3 protein. D genes are given only for firm matches. The size field is filled for only some rows; it gives once, few, many or a size class.

TRBV4-2,.,16,.,TRBJ1-2,TGTGCCAGCAGCCAAGATTCGGGGGGGGGTGGCTATGGCTACACCTTC,CASSQDSGGGGYGYTF
TRBV4-2,.,16,.,TRBJ1-5,TGTGCCAGCAGCCTAGGTTCGGGGTCGGGCAATCAGCCCCAGCATTTT,CASSLGSGSGNQPQHF
TRBV19,TRBD1,16,.,TRBJ1-6,TGTGCCAGTAGTAAACGCGGCGACAGGGACAATTCACCCCTCCACTTT,CASSKRGDRDNSPLHF
TRBV7-8,TRBD1,14,.,TRBJ1-2,TGTGCCAGCAGCCCAAGACAGGGCAGCTATGGCTACACCTTC,CASSPRQGSYGYTF
TRBV6-1,.,12,.,TRBJ2-2,TGTGCCAGCGCTTTTGTGGCCGGGGAGCTGTTTTTT,CASAFVAGELFF
TRBV28,.,12,.,TRBJ1-2,TGTGCCAGCAGTTTAATGGGATCTGGCTACACCTTC,CASSLMGSGYTF
TRBV10-3,.,13,few,TRBJ2-7,TGTGCCATCAGTGCCCGGGGTCGTTACGAGCAGTACTTC,CAISARGRYEQYF
TRBV19,.,14,few,TRBJ1-2,TGTGCCAGTAGCACCAGCCGCTCTAACTATGGCTACACCTTC,CASSTSRSNYGYTF
TRBV6-5,TRBD1,13,.,TRBJ1-6,TGTGCCATTGGGACAGGGTTAAATTCACCCCTCCACTTT,CAIGTGLNSPLHF
TRBV19,TRBD2,15,.,TRBJ2-1,TGTGCCAGCACGCTAGCGGGGGCTTCCTACAATGAGCAGTTCTTC,CASTLAGASYNEQFF
TRBV19,TRBD1,16,.,TRBJ2-1,TGTGCCAGTAGTACCATCGCGACAGGGCGGAGGAATGAGCAGTTCTTC,CASSTIATGRRNEQFF
TRBV7-9,TRBD2,17,once,TRBJ2-7,TGTGCCAGCAGCTTAGAGGTAGGACTAGCGGGTTCCTACGAGCAGTACTTC,CASSLEVGLAGSYEQYF
TRBV4-1,.,14,.,TRBJ1-2,TGCGCCAGCAGCCAAGATCGTGGGGTGGTCGGCTACACCTTC,CASSQDRGVVGYTF
TRBV10-3,TRBD1,13,few,TRBJ1-4,TGTGCCATCAGGGGGACAGGGAACGAAAAACTGTTTTTT,CAIRGTGNEKLFF
TRBV18,.,15,.,TRBJ2-4,TGTGCCAGCTCACCACCTTCCCGAGCCAAAAACATTCAGTACTTC,CASSPPSRAKNIQYF
TRBV5-1,TRBD1,14,once,TRBJ1-2,TGCGCCAGCAGCGTCGGGACAGGGATATATGGCTACACCTTC,CASSVGTGIYGYTF
TRBV5-5,TRBD1,16,.,TRBJ1-3,TGTGCCAGCAGTCCCGGGACAGCGCGTACCGGAAACACCATATATTTT,CASSPGTARTGNTIYF
TRBV6-5,TRBD1,15,.,TRBJ1-2,TGTGCCAGCAGCCTTAGACAGGGAACCTATTATGGCTACACCTTC,CASSLRQGTYYGYTF
TRBV6-5,.,14,.,TRBJ2-5,TGTGCCAGCAGTTACCAGTCGGTTGGGGAGACCCAGTACTTC,CASSYQSVGETQYF
TRBV6-5,.,16,.,TRBJ2-3,TGTGCCAGCAGTTACTCAGGCGGGGTTCACACAGATACGCAGTATTTT,CASSYSGGVHTDTQYF
TRBV7-3,.,13,.,TRBJ1-6,TGTGCCAGCAGCCTAGACAGTAATTCACCCCTCCACTTT,CASSLDSNSPLHF
TRBV28,.,12,.,TRBJ1-4,TGTGCCAGCACCCTGGGGGGTCATAAACTGTTTTTT,CASTLGGHKLFF
TRBV20-1,.,11,.,TRBJ2-3,TGCAGTGCTAGACAGTCGGATACGCAGTATTTT,CSARQSDTQYF
TRBV5-5,.,16,.,TRBJ1-3,TGTGCCAGCAGCTTAGGGTTTCTAAGCTCTGGAAACACCATATATTTT,CASSLGFLSSGNTIYF
TRBV7-8,TRBD2,16,.,TRBJ2-3,TGTGCCAGCAGCTTCAACGGCGGGGGTAGCACAGATACGCAGTATTTT,CASSFNGGGSTDTQYF
TRBV7-9,TRBD1,14,.,TRBJ2-7,TGTGCCAGCAGCTTCGGGACAGGGTCCTACGAGCAGTACTTC,CASSFGTGSYEQYF
TRBV5-1,.,14,.,TRBJ1-1,TGCGCCAGCAGCTTGTGGTCCCCGGAGACTGAAGCTTTCTTT,CASSLWSPETEAFF
TRBV10-3,.,13,few,TRBJ2-3,TGTGCCATCACTCAGGATAGGTCAGATACGCAGTATTTT,CAITQDRSDTQYF
TRBV14,.,14,few,TRBJ2-2,TGTGCCAGCAGCCAAGGGTTCGAGGGCGGGGAGCTGTTTTTT,CASSQGFEGGELFF
TRBV4-1,.,15,few,TRBJ1-5,TGCGCCAGCAGCCCAGGGGACCAAGGCCATCAGCCCCAGCATTTT,CASSPGDQGHQPQHF
TRBV30,.,15,.,TRBJ1-2,TGTGCCTGGAGTGTGGCAGGGTTTGGCGTCTATGGCTACACCTTC,CAWSVAGFGVYGYTF
TRBV6-1,.,15,.,TRBJ1-5,TGTGCCAGCAGTGAATCAGCAGGGTACAATCAGCCCCAGCATTTT,CASSESAGYNQPQHF